This TCR beta chain was documented in a study of human T cells and chemical hapten exposure (dated by TCRdb to the early 2020s). Study-wide context: For sensitization, 2% DPC in acetone was applied to a roughly 2 cm by roughly 2 cm area of upper inner arm skin. Weekly therapeutic DPC doses were additionally applied to the scalp of patients throughout the approximately 25-week study period. Patch tests used Finn chambers with 0.01% DPC on the upper back, scored after 6 days by International Contact Dermatitis Research Group standards. The patient cohort, mostly female, included alopecia areata with under or over 50% scalp involvement, alopecia totalis and alopecia universalis. Libraries were combined into a pool for sequencing, and differences in TCR yield between samples came mainly from small differences in library volumes within the pool. The study tracked peripheral blood TCR repertoire changes in vivo during primary and secondary sensitization to the hapten diphenylcyclopropenone (DPC) in alopecia patients. Patient blood was sampled pre-sensitization (week 0) and at 2, 6 and about 24 weeks after DPC sensitization. Roughly 30 alopecia patients provided blood for TCR sequencing at one to four time points (pre-sensitization, 2, 6 and 24 weeks).

Library construction relied on RACE. Sequencing was carried out with a NextSeq 500. During library preparation, unique molecular identifiers were attached to individual cDNA molecules so that TCRs could be counted quantitatively and reproducibly. Each blood RNA sample was used to sequence both TCR alpha and TCR beta chains. The study's processing was this. A median of around 100,000 TCRs per sample was observed, with a range of 23,224 to 690,600. V, J and CDR3 annotation of the TCR reads was performed with the Decombinator software suite. To make PS versus PT1 abundance plots, every sample was subsampled to the same number of TCRs (28,000). Expanded TCRs were defined as absent before sensitization and observed at least eight times at the 2-week time point. TCRdb trimmed public reads at Q25 via fastp, called clones via MiXCR and kept in-frame beta chains. Entries are consolidated by CDR3 protein sequence, retaining the most common genes and DNA. What appears here as the V and J calls and clone size reflects TCRdb's work, not the paper's. Here the sample has roughly 69,000 distinct CDR3 sequences; approximately 9.9% occur a single time. The top ten hold about 2.3% of the sample.

What the study reported, not specific to this receptor: Expanded TCRs formed significantly more large CDR3 similarity clusters than pre-sensitization or healthy control sets, consistent with antigen-driven responses. DPC sensitization did not change how many TCRs were above 1 in 1000 frequency, and no evidence was found of alterations in global repertoire structure. Patch test score was positively correlated with the number of PT1 expanded TCRs, with significance at thresholds 8, 16 and 32 but not at 4. Because all patients had alopecia, a presumed autoimmune disease, the immune response of the patients might differ from that of healthy individuals. After repeated subsampling, the strength of the expansion versus patch-test correlation and the threshold at which it became significant changed.

Taken with the paper, the label for time point translates to: patch test 3, about 24 weeks after DPC sensitization. The sample's treatment or condition label, decoded: therapeutic diphenylcyclopropenone sensitization with weekly scalp DPC. At each patch-test visit, blood was drawn before the patch test was applied. Eligible patients were aged 18 to 70, diagnosed with alopecia, deemed suitable for DPC therapy, and excluded if pregnant. Unfractionated whole blood was collected in Tempus Blood RNA tubes, and total RNA was extracted from that blood. The CDR1 and CDR2 encoded by the germline V gene are KGHSH and LQKENI. A distance of 7 bases separates the germline ends of V and J, which lose 2 bases and 3 bases respectively. The CDR3 goes from the cysteine to the phenylalanine over 13 residues. Here the CDR3 DNA is all that survives: 39 bases in frame from base 1. There are a few counts of this clonotype. Its antigen is still unknown. The sample holds no much larger clone one base away, and base qualities are not on file.

This clonotype was obtained from a woman aged 25 to 39 with alopecia areata. Some clones in this sample may be carry-over from other donors' samples. Sample: whole blood, taken in connection with sensitization to the hapten diphenylcyclopropenone (DPC). The rearrangement combines TRBV18 with TRBJ1-2, with no reliable assignment of the D segment. The base sequence is TGTGCCAGCTCACCAGGGGAGGACTATGGCTACACCTTC. Its protein is CASSPGEDYGYTF.